One sample yielded the 21 T cell receptor beta chains listed below, sequenced in a study of blood T cell repertoires in COVID-19. Assay: immunoSEQ multiplex PCR; the TCRdb copy retains only in-frame clones and omits some. The sample comprises about 480,000 clones, approximately 89% of which are singletons, and roughly 0.84% rests with the top ten. Source material: peripheral blood. These receptors all come from a man aged 18 to 29 with COVID-19, enrolled during active disease.

The V and J genes are TRBV2 and TRBJ2-1; D is perhaps TRBD2 (6 bases). The CDR3 runs to 14 residues. V was shortened by 6 bases and J by 4 bases, with 13 bases between the two germline ends. In germline, CDR1 is SNHLY, CDR2 FYNNEI. CDR3 loop: CASRSWRDYNEQFF. In DNA, the CDR3 is TGTGCCAGCAGGTCATGGAGGGATTACAATGAGCAGTTCTTC. Combining the CDR3 with reference TRBV2 and TRBJ2-1 gives the whole variable domain EPEVTQTPSHQVTQMGQEVILRCVPISNHLYFYWYRQILGQKVEFLVSFYNNEISEKSEIFDDQFSVERPDGSNFTLKIRSTKLEDSAMYFCASRSWRDYNEQFFGPGTRLTVL.

V gene TRBV9 combines with J gene TRBJ1-4; 9 positions match TRBD1. Germline loops: CDR1 SGDLS, CDR2 YYNGEE. V shed 3 bases and J 3 bases; nucleotides not matched to a gene: 9. The length of the CDR3 is 17 residues. In DNA form, the CDR3 reads TGTGCCAGCAGCGAAACCGGAAGGGACAGGGCTAATGAAAAACTGTTTTTT. Its protein product is CASSETGRDRANEKLFF.

The V and J genes are TRBV27 and TRBJ2-1; 8 bases agree with TRBD2. CDR1 is MNHEY and CDR2 is SMNVEV in the germline V gene (reference sequence). The CDR3 runs to 15 residues. With 8 bases clipped from V and 0 bases from J, the junction kept 6 bases outside the gene matches. CDR3: CASCPGGYSYNEQFF. CDR3 nucleotides: TGTGCCAGCTGTCCGGGAGGGTACTCCTACAATGAGCAGTTCTTC.

For the CDR3, the DNA is TGTGCCAGCAGCTTCAGCGGGGGAGGGGAGACCCAGTACTTC. It yields the protein CASSFSGGGETQYF. The V gene is TRBV5-4, the J gene TRBJ2-5; 8 positions match TRBD2. Germline trimming cut 2 bases from V and 5 bases from J; bases unmatched to any gene: 5. Germline V gives CDR1 SGHNT, CDR2 YYREEE (reference sequence). This CDR3 has 14 residues.

This chain connects TRBV20-1 to TRBJ2-3; no firm D call. This CDR3 contains 11 residues. Trimming cost V 6 bases and J 5 bases, with 9 bases left between them. Germline-derived CDR1 and CDR2 are DFQATT and SNEGSKA (reference sequence). This chain's CDR3 is CSATVIDTQYF. CDR3 DNA sequence: TGCAGTGCCACGGTCATAGATACGCAGTATTTT.

The chain recombines TRBV11-3 with TRBJ2-1; no reliable D call. The CDR3 is 14 residues long. The V gene lost 3 bases and the J gene lost 6 bases, with 12 bases spanning the gap. Germline V gene sequence: CDR1 SGHNT, CDR2 YENEEA. The CDR3 coding sequence is TGTGCCAGCAGCTTTGGAACGGAGACCAATGAGCAGTTCTTC. Protein sequence: CASSFGTETNEQFF.

Written as DNA, the CDR3 is TGTGCCAGCAGCTTGGTGACAGGCTCTGGCTACACCTTC. The encoded protein is CASSLVTGSGYTF. V usage is TRBV5-4 and J usage is TRBJ1-2; D is perhaps TRBD1 (6 bases). The CDR3 consists of 13 residues. V was trimmed by 0 bases and J by 7 bases, leaving 10 bases between them. The germline CDR1 and CDR2 sequences are SGHNT and YYREEE (reference sequence). Using reference TRBV5-4 and TRBJ1-2 for the parts outside the CDR3, the full variable domain is ETGVTQSPTHLIKTRGQQVTLRCSSQSGHNTVSWYQQALGQGPQFIFQYYREEENGRGNFPPRFSGLQFPNYSSELNVNALELDDSALYLCASSLVTGSGYTFGSGTRLTVV.

This chain uses TRBV4-1 with TRBJ1-5, with D tentatively TRBD1 (6 bases). From germline, CDR1 is MGHRA and CDR2 YSYEKL. Trimming left V 4 bases short and J 4 bases short, with 11 bases between. CDR3 size: 14 residues. The CDR3 region is CASSPRQGNQPQHF. CDR3 in DNA: TGCGCCAGCAGCCCACGTCAGGGGAATCAGCCCCAGCATTTT.

The rearrangement joins TRBV2 to TRBJ2-5; D not resolved. Germline loops: CDR1 SNHLY, CDR2 FYNNEI. The CDR3 is 13 residues long. The V end lost 7 bases, the J end lost 3 bases, and 12 bases lay between the germline ends. The CDR3 region is CASMQVVEETQYF. The CDR3 nucleotides read TGTGCCAGCATGCAGGTGGTTGAAGAGACCCAGTACTTC. The variable domain in full, completed from reference TRBV2 and TRBJ2-5, reads EPEVTQTPSHQVTQMGQEVILRCVPISNHLYFYWYRQILGQKVEFLVSFYNNEISEKSEIFDDQFSVERPDGSNFTLKIRSTKLEDSAMYFCASMQVVEETQYFGPGTRLLVL.

The chain employs TRBV24-1 and TRBJ2-5; TRBD2 matches 10 bases. The CDR3 has 15 residues. V shed 0 bases, J shed 5 bases, and the junction held 2 bases outside the gene matches. Germline CDR1 KGHDR, CDR2 SFDVKD. The chain's CDR3 is CATSDLTSGVETQYF. Written as DNA, the CDR3 is TGTGCCACCAGTGATTTGACTAGCGGGGTTGAGACCCAGTACTTC.

This clone was recorded a few times. The chain couples TRBV19 to TRBJ1-4; 8 positions match TRBD1. The CDR3 extends over 14 amino acids. Per the germline V gene, CDR1 is LNHDA and CDR2 is SQIVND (reference sequence). The ends lost 6 bases at V and 7 bases at J; junction bases unmatched: 7. The chain's CDR3 is CASRRQGRTEKLFF. In DNA form, the CDR3 reads TGTGCCAGTAGAAGACAGGGGAGGACTGAAAAACTGTTTTTT.

The CDR3 sequence: CASGKGGGETQYF. In nucleotides, the CDR3 is TGTGCCAGCGGGAAGGGGGGGGGCGAGACCCAGTACTTC. The J gene is TRBJ2-5, the V gene TRBV5-4, with a tentative D call TRBD2 (7 bases). The CDR3 contains 13 residues. Trimming stripped 7 bases from V and 5 bases from J, with 15 bases between. The germline CDR1 and CDR2 sequences are SGHNT and YYREEE (reference sequence).

This chain connects TRBV27 to TRBJ2-7; a possible D gene is TRBD1 (6 bases). CDR1 and CDR2 (germline): MNHEY, SMNVEV (reference sequence). Trimming cost V 0 bases and J 7 bases, with 28 bases left between them. This CDR3 spans 19 amino acids. The CDR3 DNA sequence: TGTGCCAGCAGTTTATCGGCCCAGTTTAGACAGGTCGTCGAAGGAGAGCAGTACTTC. The encoded protein is CASSLSAQFRQVVEGEQYF.

The chain joins TRBV24-1 to TRBJ2-3, with 7 bases lining up with TRBD2. There are 13 residues in the CDR3. V lost 9 bases and J lost 2; bases outside the gene matches: 4. Germline CDR1 reads KGHDR; CDR2 reads SFDVKD. The CDR3 DNA reads as TGTGCCACCGCGGGAGTACCCACAGATACGCAGTATTTT. Translated, it gives CATAGVPTDTQYF.

The V gene is TRBV28, the J gene TRBJ2-7, with 10 positions matching TRBD1. Germline V gene sequence: CDR1 MDHEN, CDR2 SYDVKM. J was trimmed by 1 base and V by 1 base; bases with no gene match: 4. The CDR3 extends over 16 amino acids. The chain's CDR3 is CASSLYRTGGSYEQYF. The DNA of the CDR3 is TGTGCCAGCAGTTTATACAGGACAGGGGGATCCTACGAGCAGTACTTC.

The rearrangement links TRBV4-1 to TRBJ2-2, with 7 bases that match TRBD1. CDR1 and CDR2 (germline): MGHRA, YSYEKL. V lost 4 bases and J lost 5; bases outside the gene matches: 10. The CDR3 runs 16 residues. In nucleotides, the CDR3 is TGCGCCAGCAGCCTACCCCAGGGGGTGGAAACCGGGGAGCTGTTTTTT. Translating it yields CASSLPQGVETGELFF.

V usage is TRBV4-1 and J usage is TRBJ1-1; 7 nucleotides line up with TRBD1. With V trimmed by 6 bases and J by 1 base, 8 bases remained unmatched. The CDR3 runs to 15 residues. CDR1 MGHRA and CDR2 YSYEKL come from the germline V gene. DNA of the CDR3: TGCGCCAGCAGGTATACGACAGGGCCGAACACTGAAGCTTTCTTT. Translating it yields CASRYTTGPNTEAFF.

The chain employs TRBV29-1 and TRBJ2-7, with D perhaps TRBD1 (5 bases). V shed 4 bases and J shed 2 bases, with 9 bases lying between them. The CDR3 is 12 amino acids. Germline V CDR1 and CDR2: SQVTM, ANQGSEA. The DNA of the CDR3 is TGCAGCGTTGTTGGACAAGCCTACGAGCAGTACTTC. Its protein is CSVVGQAYEQYF.

The V and J genes are TRBV4-2 and TRBJ1-1, with a possible D match to TRBD1 (5 bases). Germline V gene data show CDR1 as LGHNA and CDR2 as YNFKEQ. This CDR3 has 13 residues. V lost 0 bases, J lost 3 bases, and 5 bases lay in between. The CDR3 protein is CASSQDRDTEAFF. For the CDR3, the DNA is TGTGCCAGCAGCCAAGACAGGGACACTGAAGCTTTCTTT.

This sequence joins TRBV9 and TRBJ1-4, with TRBD1 as a possible D gene (5 bases). The V gene lost 2 bases and the J gene lost 0 bases, with 8 bases spanning the gap. The CDR3 loop spans 15 amino acids. The germline CDR1 and CDR2 sequences are SGDLS and YYNGEE. The CDR3 DNA is TGTGCCAGCAGCGTTCGACAGACAACTAATGAAAAACTGTTTTTT. The encoded protein is CASSVRQTTNEKLFF.

This clone was seen once. This rearrangement joins TRBV6-5 to TRBJ1-5; TRBD1 matches at 7 bases. Germline-derived CDR1 and CDR2 are MNHEY and SVGAGI. The CDR3 loop spans 13 amino acids. The junction had 5 bases not matched to a gene; V was cut back by 6 bases and J by 6 bases. DNA for the CDR3: TGTGCCAGCAGCTCCCGGGACAGTCAGCCCCAGCATTTT. This encodes CASSSRDSQPQHF.